The source of this T cell receptor (beta chain) is a study of cytomegalovirus exposure and HLA in healthy donors. Study information: In terms of ancestry, the Caucasian-associated cluster contained about four fifths of the approximately 400 genotyped donors.

PCR involved 60 Vbeta and 13 Jbeta primers. TCRdb's table, derived via immunoSEQ multiplex PCR, lists solely in-frame clones and lacks some. Of approximately 120,000 clones listed, around two thirds are singletons. Trimming cost V 0 bases and J 4 bases, with 9 bases left between them. Germline-derived CDR1 and CDR2 are SEHNR and FQNEAQ (reference sequence). The CDR3 contains 14 residues. V gene TRBV7-9 combines with J gene TRBJ1-2, with no clear D. The TCR was taken from a man in his sixties in good health and CMV-seropositive. Sequences were obtained from PBMCs. The DNA of the CDR3 is TGTGCCAGCAGCTTAGCCCAGGAGGCCTATGGCTACACCTTC. Translated: CASSLAQEAYGYTF. The complete variable domain, with remaining parts taken from reference TRBV7-9 and TRBJ1-2, reads DTGVSQNPRHKITKRGQNVTFRCDPISEHNRLYWYRQTLGQGPEFLTYFQNEAQLEKSRLLSDRFSAERPKGSFSTLEIQRTEQGDSAMYLCASSLAQEAYGYTFGSGTRLTVV.